In its sample, the clone carrying this T cell receptor beta chain was seen many times. V lost 0 bases to trimming and J lost 4 bases; unmatched junction nucleotides: 4. This CDR3 has 15 amino acids. CDR1 is LNHNV, CDR2 YYDKDF, per germline (reference sequence). Amplifying from RNA transcripts, the study obtained TCR beta CDR3 regions. HTBI primers were employed in first-round RT-PCR, then a second-round multiplex PCR followed. TCRdb analysed the multiplex PCR reads with MiXCR anew, one entry per CDR3 protein. Here the sample spans over 500,000 distinct CDR3 sequences, about a fifth being singletons. This entry is derived from a study of Graves' ophthalmopathy and Graves' hyperthyroidism.

V usage is TRBV15 and J usage is TRBJ2-5, with TRBD1 matching 8 bases. The receptor was derived from a woman aged 18 to 35 with stable Graves' hyperthyroidism. Some clones in this sample may be carry-over from other donors' samples. Sample: peripheral blood. The CDR3 nucleotides read TGTGCCACCAGCAGAGAGCCAGGGGGCCTAGAGACCCAGTACTTC. Protein sequence: CATSREPGGLETQYF.